In its sample, the clone carrying this TCR beta chain was seen many times. Its specificity is not known. Germline loops: CDR1 KGHSH, CDR2 LQKENI. V was pared by 4 bases and J by 6 bases, with 18 bases between. CDR3 length: 16 amino acids. The record originates from a study of T cells after yellow fever vaccination. Whole-study results and caveats: A weaker but faster secondary response was observed, peaking on day 5 versus 15. Clones that expanded after primary vaccination mostly reappeared after the booster (approximately 96% CD4, 88% CD8). Contamination by abundant bulk-population clonotypes could be present in FACS-sorted repertoires.

Template-switching 5'RACE yielded the TCR cDNA; a universal primer site and UMIs were added in the process. TCRdb passed the 5' RACE reads through MiXCR, listing each CDR3 protein once. The sample has a few hundred thousand distinct CDR3 sequences, roughly 3.5% seen once. V usage is TRBV18 and J usage is TRBJ2-2, with TRBD2 as a possible D gene (7 bases). Sequencing was performed on PBMCs, taken 15 days after the yellow fever booster vaccination. The sequence derives from a man between 18 and 29 years old who received the YFV17D yellow fever vaccine. As DNA, the CDR3 is TGTGCCAGCTCACTCCCATCGGGGGGCGGCGCCGGGGAGCTGTTTTTT. Residues: CASSLPSGGGAGELFF.